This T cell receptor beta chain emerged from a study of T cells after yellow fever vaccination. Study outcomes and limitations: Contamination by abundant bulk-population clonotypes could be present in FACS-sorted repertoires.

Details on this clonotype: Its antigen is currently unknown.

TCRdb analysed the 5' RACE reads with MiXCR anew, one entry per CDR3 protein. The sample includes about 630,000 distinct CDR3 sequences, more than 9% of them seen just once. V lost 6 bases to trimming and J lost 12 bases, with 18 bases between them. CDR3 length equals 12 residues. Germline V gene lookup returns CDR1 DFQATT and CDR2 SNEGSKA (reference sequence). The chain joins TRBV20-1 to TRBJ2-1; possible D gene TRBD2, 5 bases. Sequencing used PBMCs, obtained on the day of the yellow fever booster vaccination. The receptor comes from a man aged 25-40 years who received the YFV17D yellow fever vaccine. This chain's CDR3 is CSAPEPGWGQFF. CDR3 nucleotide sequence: TGCAGTGCCCCGGAGCCGGGATGGGGGCAGTTCTTC.